This T cell receptor (beta chain) derives from a study of beta chain features in type 1 diabetes. General study results and limits: There were fewer insertions and more deletions at the VDJ junctions of type 1 diabetes patients. Shortening of TCRB CDR3s, moderate but significant, appeared in all four CD4+ subsets of Type 1 diabetes patients.

Expressed TCRB transcripts were sequenced after all isolated RNA was converted to cDNA. The data were produced by immunoSEQ multiplex PCR, yet TCRdb's version contains in-frame clones alone and is incomplete. The sample includes some 400,000 clones, over 13% of them seen just once. The sample holds a few counts of this clone. The antigen is not known. Blood was collected once per donor into heparin, averaging about 120 mL. Sorting of CD4+ naive, central memory, regulatory and stem cell-like memory cells was performed via CD45RO/CCR7/CD25/CD127/CD95/CD27. Per the germline V gene, CDR1 is LNHDA and CDR2 is SQIVND (reference sequence). The CDR3 contains 15 residues. The trim removed 7 bases at V and 4 bases at J, leaving 9 bases unmatched.

The sequence came from a woman between 18 and 29 years old in good health. V gene TRBV19 combines with J gene TRBJ2-2, with 7 nucleotides matching TRBD1. Sequenced: naive CD4+ T cells from blood. In DNA form, the CDR3 reads TGTGCCAGTACCTCCCGACAGGGTGGCACCGGGGAGCTGTTTTTT. This sequence encodes CASTSRQGGTGELFF. Full variable domain (rest looked up from reference TRBV19 and TRBJ2-2): DGGITQSPKYLFRKEGQNVTLSCEQNLNHDAMYWYRQDPGQGLRLIYYSQIVNDFQKGDIAEGYSVSREKKESFPLTVTSAQKNPTAFYLCASTSRQGGTGELFFGEGSRLTVL.